Each of the 8 T cell receptor beta chains below was sequenced from the same sample in a study of regulatory T cells in long-lasting Graves disease. Library construction for TCR beta used iRepertoire HTBI primers and Arm-PCR of CDR3 regions. TCRdb analysed the multiplex PCR reads with MiXCR anew, one entry per CDR3 protein. The sample holds 350,000 to 400,000 distinct CDR3 sequences, around 15% seen once. As for time point: newly diagnosed GD, antithyroid drugs for less than 3 months. Following extraction of RNA from PBMCs, that RNA was used to make the TCR library. This specimen was peripheral blood mononuclear cells (PBMCs), taken at new diagnosis, from a patient treated with antithyroid drugs. These receptors came from a female donor with Graves disease.

This clonotype was seen a few times. The gene calls are TRBV18 and TRBJ1-1; tentative D call: TRBD1 (6 bases). The V and J ends lost 1 base and 6 bases respectively, with 15 bases between them. This CDR3 has 15 residues. CDR1 and CDR2 (germline): KGHSH, LQKENI. The DNA for the CDR3 is TGTGCCAGCTCACCACAAAGGGGGTCCGCTGCTGAAGCTTTCTTT. Protein product: CASSPQRGSAAEAFF.

This clonotype was seen at least ten times. V gene TRBV7-8 combines with J gene TRBJ1-1; 8 bases match TRBD1. Germline-derived CDR1 and CDR2 are SGHVS and FQNEAQ. CDR3 length equals 16 residues. After removal of 0 bases from V and 1 base from J, the junction contained 4 bases not matched to a gene. CDR3 DNA: TGTGCCAGCAGCTTAGCGCCAGGGGGCACGAACACTGAAGCTTTCTTT. This codes for CASSLAPGGTNTEAFF.

This clonotype was seen at least ten times. The chain uses TRBV12-3 or TRBV12-4 and TRBJ2-1; possible D gene TRBD1, 5 bases. The CDR3 is 14 residues long. Between the trimmed V and J ends, which lost 9 bases and 6 bases, there was a span of 18 bases. CDR3 protein: CASGVEGAFNEQFF. The CDR3 nucleotides read TGTGCCAGTGGTGTTGAAGGGGCCTTCAATGAGCAGTTCTTC.

This clonotype was seen ten or more times. The DNA of the CDR3 is TGTGCCAGCAGTTTCGGACAGAGAATCACAGATACGCAGTATTTT. Translation gives CASSFGQRITDTQYF. The chain links TRBV28 to TRBJ2-3, with a tentative D call TRBD1 (6 bases). V was shortened by 3 bases and J by 2 bases, with 12 bases between the two germline ends. Germline V CDR1 and CDR2: MDHEN, SYDVKM. The CDR3 has 15 residues. The whole variable domain, remainder taken from reference TRBV28 and TRBJ2-3, is DVKVTQSSRYLVKRTGEKVFLECVQDMDHENMFWYRQDPGLGLRLIYFSYDVKMKEKGDIPEGYSVSREKKERFSLILESASTNQTSMYLCASSFGQRITDTQYFGPGTRLTVL.

This clonotype was recorded many times. This sequence joins TRBV19 and TRBJ1-5, with D possibly TRBD1 on 5 matching bases. V was trimmed by 7 bases and J by 1 base, leaving 20 bases between them. Germline V CDR1 and CDR2: LNHDA, SQIVND (reference sequence). The CDR3 loop spans 17 amino acids. CDR3 amino acids: CASIHNQGGRSNQPQHF. CDR3 DNA sequence: TGTGCCAGTATCCACAATCAGGGAGGTAGGAGCAATCAGCCCCAGCATTTT.

The chain uses TRBV5-6 and TRBJ1-4; 10 bases line up with TRBD1. V gave up 3 bases and J gave up 6 bases; unmatched junction bases: 5. The germline CDR1 and CDR2 sequences are SGHDT and YYEEEE. The CDR3 runs to 15 residues. The DNA for the CDR3 is TGTGCCAGCAGCTCTTCCGGGACAGGGGATGAAAAACTGTTTTTT. Translated, it gives CASSSSGTGDEKLFF.

This clonotype was recorded many times. The V call is TRBV7-9, the J call TRBJ2-3; D is possibly TRBD2 (5 bases). The CDR3 runs to 16 residues. V lost 4 bases and J 0 bases, leaving 14 bases between the germline ends. From germline, CDR1 is SEHNR and CDR2 FQNEAQ (reference sequence). The CDR3 region is CASSSGILSSTDTQYF. In DNA, the CDR3 is TGTGCCAGCAGCTCGGGGATCCTCTCTAGCACAGATACGCAGTATTTT.

This clonotype turned up a few times. J is TRBJ2-3 and V is TRBV5-1, with 7 bases identical to TRBD1. The ends lost 1 base at V and 2 bases at J; junction bases unmatched: 4. The CDR3 contains 15 residues. Per germline, CDR1 SGHRS and CDR2 YFSETQ. DNA for the CDR3: TGCGCCAGCAGCTTGCCGGGACAGACCACAGATACGCAGTATTTT. Translating it yields CASSLPGQTTDTQYF.